The 15 T cell receptor beta chains presented below share a single source sample, sequenced in a study of a mutant IDH1 vaccine in newly diagnosed glioma (dated by TCRdb to the early 2020s). These receptors are not linked to any known antigen. Receptors were amplified or captured by the immunoSEQ multiplex PCR assay. TCRdb's version of the immuneACCESS table is confined to in-frame rearrangements and falls short of the full clone set. An unresolved V gene accounts for under half of the shortfall where checked; the remainder is of unknown origin. In all, the sample holds under 40,000 clones, and roughly 80% of those were seen once. The top ten constitute around 28% of the sample. Read against the paper, the sample's time point label means: week 47, end of study. Each vaccine dose was 300 ug of a 20-mer mutant IDH1 peptide in Montanide, given subcutaneously with topical imiquimod. The sample was PBMCs, taken from a glioma patient whose treatment included an IDH1 peptide vaccine. The receptors shown here come from a man aged 30 to 39 with glioma.

The V call is TRBV7-5, the J call TRBJ2-3; TRBD2, the table's D call, was not compared with the DNA. TRBV7-5 represents a pseudogene. The CDR3 loop spans 18 amino acids. CDR3 protein: CVRSLAGSSGGSTDTQYF. CDR3 nucleotide sequence: TGTGTCAGAAGCTTAGCGGGGTCTAGCGGGGGTAGCACAGATACGCAGTATTTT.

The V and J genes are TRBV4-1 and TRBJ2-3; 9 bases match TRBD2. The CDR3 sequence is 19 residues long. CDR1 is MGHRA, CDR2 YSYEKL, per germline. Trimming cost V 3 bases and J 1 base; bases outside gene matches: 14. The CDR3 DNA is TGCGCCAGCAGCCATCCCCCTAGGGCGGGGGGGCAAGGCACAGATACGCAGTATTTT. Protein: CASSHPPRAGGQGTDTQYF.

The chain combines TRBV10-3 with TRBJ2-7; possibly TRBD2 for D (5 bases). CDR3 length: 14 residues. The germline CDR1 and CDR2 sequences are ENHRY and SYGVKD. V was shortened by 8 bases and J by 0 bases, with 14 bases between the two germline ends. CDR3 sequence (DNA): TGTGCCATCTTGGCGGGTACAAACTCCTACGAGCAGTACTTC. Its translation: CAILAGTNSYEQYF.

The chain carries TRBV27 and TRBJ2-7, with TRBD1 identical over 7 bases. Germline CDR1 is MNHEY and CDR2 is SMNVEV (reference sequence). V was clipped by 5 bases and J by 5 bases; unmatched bases: 9. The CDR3 consists of 14 residues. The chain's CDR3 is CASSPRTGLHEQYF. As DNA, the CDR3 is TGTGCCAGCAGTCCCCGGACAGGTCTCCACGAGCAGTACTTC.

The rearrangement links TRBV18 to TRBJ2-7, with TRBD2 identical over 12 bases. Germline CDR1 is KGHSH and CDR2 is LQKENI. The CDR3 runs to 19 residues. With 1 base clipped from V and 3 bases from J, the junction kept 13 bases outside the gene matches. The CDR3 DNA is TGTGCCAGCTCACCACGAGATGGTCTAGCGGGGGGGCTTTACTACGAGCAGTACTTC. It codes for CASSPRDGLAGGLYYEQYF.

The chain couples TRBV7-2 to TRBJ2-7; 10 bases match TRBD2. V lost 5 bases and J lost 2; bases outside the gene matches: 3. In germline, CDR1 is SGHTA, CDR2 FQGNSA. The CDR3 extends over 14 amino acids. CDR3 residues: CASSPGLAAYEQYF. CDR3 nucleotide sequence: TGTGCCAGCAGCCCAGGACTAGCGGCCTACGAGCAGTACTTC.

The V and J genes are TRBV5-1 and TRBJ2-2, with 7 nucleotides matching TRBD1. Trimming removed 0 bases from V and 6 bases from J; junction bases left unmatched: 5. This CDR3 region has 15 residues. Germline V gives CDR1 SGHRS, CDR2 YFSETQ. CDR3 in amino acids: CASSLGDRVAGELFF. CDR3 coding DNA: TGCGCCAGCAGCTTGGGAGACAGGGTAGCCGGGGAGCTGTTTTTT. Using reference TRBV5-1 and TRBJ2-2 for the parts outside the CDR3, the full variable domain is KAGVTQTPRYLIKTRGQQVTLSCSPISGHRSVSWYQQTPGQGLQFLFEYFSETQRNKGNFPGRFSGRQFSNSRSEMNVSTLELGDSALYLCASSLGDRVAGELFFGEGSRLTVL.

In regard to this clone: Sequence at one end of the junction differs from germline and may be a read error. V gene TRBV5-1 combines with J gene TRBJ1-1; D unclear. Germline CDR1 is SGHRS and CDR2 is YFSETQ. The CDR3 has 13 amino acids. The CDR3 reads CASRLEMNTEAFF. The CDR3 DNA reads TGCGCCAGCAGATTGGAAATGAACACTGAAGCTTTCTTT.

The chain couples TRBV28 to TRBJ1-1; no definite D call. The CDR3 runs to 13 residues. Trimming cost V 2 bases and J 4 bases, with 8 bases left between them. CDR1 is MDHEN, CDR2 SYDVKM, per germline. The CDR3 reads CASSLPRSTEAFF. The CDR3 nucleotides read TGTGCCAGCAGTTTACCTAGAAGCACTGAAGCTTTCTTT.

The V gene is TRBV2, the J gene TRBJ2-1, with 7 bases lining up with TRBD2. With 4 bases clipped from V and 5 bases from J, the junction kept 5 bases outside the gene matches. Germline assignment: CDR1 SNHLY and CDR2 FYNNEI. This CDR3 region has 14 residues. Written as DNA, the CDR3 is TGTGCCAGCAGTGTTCTAGCGGTAAACAATGAGCAGTTCTTC. Encoded protein: CASSVLAVNNEQFF.

This clone was recorded only once. The CDR3 is CSVEDWLAGGQGDTQYF. The DNA of the CDR3 is TGCAGCGTTGAAGATTGGCTAGCGGGGGGCCAGGGGGATACGCAGTATTTT. J is TRBJ2-3 and V is TRBV29-1, with TRBD2 identical over 11 bases. Trimming took 0 bases from V and 6 from J; bases not matched to a gene: 11. Germline CDR1 SQVTM, CDR2 ANQGSEA. CDR3 length: 17 residues.

V usage is TRBV27 and J usage is TRBJ2-2, with D tentatively TRBD1 (6 bases). Germline loops: CDR1 MNHEY, CDR2 SMNVEV (reference sequence). Trimming left V 5 bases short and J 4 bases short, with 17 bases between. The CDR3 runs 16 residues. The DNA for the CDR3 is TGTGCCAGCAGTGTAACTACAGGGATGGGCACCGGGGAGCTGTTTTTT. Amino acid sequence: CASSVTTGMGTGELFF.

In its sample, this clone was seen a few times. The chain couples TRBV18 to TRBJ1-1; no reliable D call. The CDR3 is 11 residues long. Trimming cost V 2 bases and J 4 bases, with 2 bases left between them. The V gene's germline CDR1 is KGHSH and CDR2 LQKENI. CDR3 protein: CASSPSTEAFF. CDR3 coding DNA: TGTGCCAGCTCACCATCCACTGAAGCTTTCTTT.

This clone has only a few counts. This chain connects TRBV6-6 to TRBJ1-1; tentatively, D is TRBD1 (6 bases). Germline CDR1 and CDR2: MNHNY and SVGAGI (reference sequence). This CDR3 is 13 amino acids long. The V and J ends lost 2 bases and 6 bases respectively, with 10 bases between them. CDR3 loop: CASSYTQGSEAFF. The CDR3 coding sequence is TGTGCCAGCAGTTACACGCAGGGGTCTGAAGCTTTCTTT.

The rearrangement links TRBV2 to TRBJ2-7; a possible D gene is TRBD1 (6 bases). V lost 6 bases and J lost 3, with 18 bases in between. The germline V gene encodes CDR1 SNHLY and CDR2 FYNNEI. The CDR3 is 15 amino acids. The CDR3: CASREQGQGNYEQYF. Written as DNA, the CDR3 is TGTGCCAGCAGGGAACAGGGTCAGGGGAACTACGAGCAGTACTTC. The full variable domain, with the rest looked up from reference TRBV2 and TRBJ2-7, is EPEVTQTPSHQVTQMGQEVILRCVPISNHLYFYWYRQILGQKVEFLVSFYNNEISEKSEIFDDQFSVERPDGSNFTLKIRSTKLEDSAMYFCASREQGQGNYEQYFGPGTRLTVT.